One and the same sample provided the 15 T cell receptor beta chains below, sequenced in a study of T-cell memory formation after mild COVID-19. TCRdb ran MiXCR on the 5' RACE reads and lists one entry per CDR3 protein. The table lists under 550,000 distinct CDR3 sequences, 15% to 20% of them singletons, with 9% to 15% in the top ten. The specimen sequenced was PBMCs or a T cell subset sorted from them (not recorded which). These receptors all come from an adult woman who had mild COVID-19 (a few samples of this study predate the infection). Cell type and time point are not known.

This clonotype was seen only a few times. This sequence joins TRBV7-8 and TRBJ1-1; D is possibly TRBD1 (6 bases). CDR3 length equals 16 residues. Looked up from germline, CDR1 is SGHVS and CDR2 is FQNEAQ. The V and J ends lost 1 base and 2 bases respectively, with 14 bases between them. The CDR3 spells CASSLGQGLANTEAFF. The DNA for the CDR3 is TGTGCCAGCAGCTTAGGTCAGGGGCTTGCAAACACTGAAGCTTTCTTT.

This clonotype was seen only a few times. This rearrangement joins TRBV20-1 to TRBJ2-3; 7 bases agree with TRBD1. From germline, CDR1 is DFQATT and CDR2 SNEGSKA (reference sequence). The CDR3 extends over 13 amino acids. J gave up 6 bases and V 4 bases, and 7 bases lay outside the gene matches. The CDR3 here is CSAMRGPRDTQYF. CDR3 nucleotides: TGCAGTGCTATGAGGGGGCCCCGGGATACGCAGTATTTT.

This clonotype has just a few counts. The CDR3 DNA reads TGTGCCAGCAGCTCGGGACAGCACAATGAGCAGTTCTTC. Protein product: CASSSGQHNEQFF. V gene TRBV11-3 combines with J gene TRBJ2-1; 7 nucleotides agree with TRBD1. The germline CDR1 and CDR2 sequences are SGHNT and YENEEA. V trimming: 4 bases; J trimming: 5 bases; junction bases outside the gene matches: 2. CDR3 length: 13 residues.

The chain carries TRBV7-2 and TRBJ2-3, with 8 bases identical to TRBD2. The CDR3 loop spans 18 amino acids. The V segment lost 2 bases and the J segment 2 bases; nucleotides outside the gene matches: 12. The V gene's germline CDR1 is SGHTA and CDR2 FQGNSA. The CDR3 here is CASSLNPSAGANTDTQYF. CDR3 nucleotides: TGTGCCAGCAGCTTAAACCCCTCAGCGGGAGCTAACACAGATACGCAGTATTTT.

V usage is TRBV10-3 and J usage is TRBJ1-2; no reliable D call. The V gene's germline CDR1 is ENHRY and CDR2 SYGVKD. V was trimmed by 3 bases and J by 2 bases, leaving 13 bases between them. The CDR3 consists of 15 residues. The CDR3 coding sequence is TGTGCCATCAGTGATGGGCGCGGAGTAAACTATGGCTACACCTTC. This gives the protein CAISDGRGVNYGYTF.

This clonotype has a handful of counts. The gene calls are TRBV7-9 and TRBJ2-1; 10 bases align to TRBD2. Germline V gene sequence: CDR1 SEHNR, CDR2 FQNEAQ (reference sequence). This CDR3 has 16 residues. J was trimmed by 7 bases and V by 2 bases; bases with no gene match: 8. CDR3 nucleotides: TGTGCCAGCAGCTTATGGGGTCTAGCGGGAGTGAATGAGCAGTTCTTC. It specifies CASSLWGLAGVNEQFF.

This rearrangement joins TRBV4-1 to TRBJ2-4; TRBD2 aligns across 8 bases. The CDR3 sequence is 15 residues long. Germline loops: CDR1 MGHRA, CDR2 YSYEKL. The junction had 5 bases not matched to a gene; V was cut back by 1 base and J by 6 bases. CDR3 region: CASSQVGGGLNIQYF. CDR3 nucleotides: TGCGCCAGCAGCCAAGTAGGCGGGGGGTTAAACATTCAGTACTTC.

This clonotype was seen a single time. J is TRBJ2-7 and V is TRBV7-9; D is perhaps TRBD2 (5 bases). V was pared by 5 bases and J by 3 bases, with 14 bases between. Germline V gene data show CDR1 as SEHNR and CDR2 as FQNEAQ (reference sequence). This CDR3 comprises 14 residues. The CDR3 nucleotides are TGTGCCAGCAGCACATCCGAGGGAGTCTACGAGCAGTACTTC. It is translated as CASSTSEGVYEQYF. Full variable domain (missing parts from reference TRBV7-9 and TRBJ2-7): DTGVSQNPRHKITKRGQNVTFRCDPISEHNRLYWYRQTLGQGPEFLTYFQNEAQLEKSRLLSDRFSAERPKGSFSTLEIQRTEQGDSAMYLCASSTSEGVYEQYFGPGTRLTVT.

This clonotype was detected only a few times. V usage is TRBV10-3 and J usage is TRBJ2-3; 10 bases align to TRBD1. This CDR3 comprises 16 residues. Trimming cost V 5 bases and J 2 bases; bases outside gene matches: 7. Germline CDR1 reads ENHRY; CDR2 reads SYGVKD. The DNA of the CDR3 is TGTGCCATCAGTTCGGGGACAGGGGCACACACAGATACGCAGTATTTT. This sequence encodes CAISSGTGAHTDTQYF.

V gene TRBV5-4 combines with J gene TRBJ2-2, with 8 bases fitting TRBD2. With V trimmed by 4 bases and J by 3 bases, 11 bases remained unmatched. The germline V gene has CDR1 SGHNT and CDR2 YYREEE (reference sequence). This CDR3 is 17 amino acids long. The CDR3 loop is CASSGGVAGTHTGELFF. As DNA, the CDR3 is TGTGCCAGCAGCGGGGGGGTAGCGGGGACCCACACCGGGGAGCTGTTTTTT.

CDR3 bases: TGCAGTGCTAGAGATTCCGGCTCTGGAAACACCATATATTTT. It codes for CSARDSGSGNTIYF. The gene calls are TRBV20-1 and TRBJ1-3, with D uncertain. Looked up from germline, CDR1 is DFQATT and CDR2 is SNEGSKA (reference sequence). The CDR3 is 14 residues long. V lost 0 bases and J lost 0, with 6 bases in between.

This clonotype was found a few times. The chain recombines TRBV9 with TRBJ2-5; TRBD1 matches at 9 bases. The CDR3 is made up of 15 amino acids. V lost 3 bases, J lost 3 bases, and 6 bases stayed unmatched. CDR1 is SGDLS and CDR2 is YYNGEE in the germline V gene. The CDR3 reads CASSGEGTGKETQYF. CDR3 nucleotide sequence: TGTGCCAGCAGCGGAGAAGGGACAGGGAAAGAGACCCAGTACTTC.

The J gene is TRBJ2-7, the V gene TRBV6-1, with 8 bases fitting TRBD2. Germline V lookup: CDR1 MNHNS, CDR2 SASEGT. J gave up 0 bases and V 4 bases, and 11 bases lay outside the gene matches. The CDR3 loop spans 17 amino acids. CDR3: CASSGGTAGGLSYEQYF. CDR3 coding DNA: TGTGCCAGCAGTGGAGGGACCGCGGGGGGCCTCTCCTACGAGCAGTACTTC.

This clonotype was seen a few times. This chain connects TRBV3-1 to TRBJ2-3, with a possible D match to TRBD1 (6 bases). Germline assignment: CDR1 LGHDT and CDR2 YNNKEL (reference sequence). This CDR3 has 16 residues. The germline V and J ends were trimmed by 4 bases and 7 bases, with 21 bases remaining between them. CDR3 region: CASSRSSQGTLNTQYF. The CDR3 DNA is TGTGCCAGCAGCCGGTCTAGTCAGGGGACCTTGAATACGCAGTATTTT.

This chain uses TRBV3-1 with TRBJ2-3, with TRBD2 matching over 11 bases. The germline CDR1 and CDR2 sequences are LGHDT and YNNKEL (reference sequence). Trimming took 7 bases from V and 3 from J; bases not matched to a gene: 9. This CDR3 has 16 amino acids. For the CDR3, the DNA is TGTGCCAGCAAACGCGTTTCTAGCGGGGGGACAGATACGCAGTATTTT. Translated, it gives CASKRVSSGGTDTQYF.